This T cell receptor beta chain is drawn from a study of CD8 T cells in Susac syndrome. The study's findings and limits: The study acknowledged a relatively small number of individuals in its TCR sequencing and HLA analysis.

CDR3 size: 14 residues. Per the germline V gene, CDR1 is LGHNT and CDR2 is FRNRAP. V was cut by 3 bases and J by 3 bases, with 10 bases left in between. Multiple sclerosis controls were treatment-naive patients with stable or active relapsing-remitting disease. Negative isolation yielded the CD8+ and CD4+ T cells, while FACS enriched the TEMRA cells. An input of roughly 0.5 to 1 ug of RNA was subjected to reverse transcription using random hexamers. Amplification of TCR beta CDR3 used immunoSEQ multiplex PCR across 54 Vbeta and 13 Jbeta. Each CDR3 protein is one row after TCRdb ran MiXCR on the immunoSEQ multiplex PCR reads. The profile shows more than 95,000 distinct CDR3 sequences, about 92% of them singletons. Note on this clonotype: Its antigen is unknown.

Sequences were obtained from CD8+ T cells from PBMCs. The source of this sequence is a human donor with multiple sclerosis. The chain employs TRBV12-5 and TRBJ2-3; the D call may be TRBD1 or TRBD2 (5 bases each). CDR3 amino acids: CASGLGELTDTQYF. The CDR3 DNA is TGTGCTAGTGGTTTAGGGGAGTTAACAGATACGCAGTATTTT. The whole variable domain, filled in from reference TRBV12-5 and TRBJ2-3, reads DARVTQTPRHKVTEMGQEVTMRCQPILGHNTVFWYRQTMMQGLELLAYFRNRAPLDDSGMPKDRFSAEMPDATLATLKIQPSEPRDSAVYFCASGLGELTDTQYFGPGTRLTVL.